The clone carrying this TCR beta chain was picked up a small number of times. This specimen comes from a study of cytomegalovirus exposure and HLA in healthy donors. This CDR3 comprises 16 residues. Trimming at V came to 2 bases and at J to 2 bases, leaving 6 bases not matched to a gene. The V gene's germline CDR1 is MNHGY and CDR2 SAAAGT. Unrecorded immune exposure was likely among donors, who were nominally healthy when sampled. The PCR ran on 60 Vbeta and 13 Jbeta primers. This table comes from immunoSEQ multiplex PCR, and its TCRdb copy is limited to in-frame clones, with some not included. The sample includes some 130,000 clones, 70% to 80% seen only once; the top ten take approximately 7%.

Sequencing was performed on PBMCs. The sequence was obtained from a man aged 35 to 55 in good health and CMV-seropositive. This chain connects TRBV6-8 to TRBJ2-7, with 10 bases matching TRBD1. The CDR3 here is CASSYRPGTGAYEQYF. The CDR3 DNA is TGTGCCAGCAGTTACCGACCCGGGACAGGGGCCTACGAGCAGTACTTC.